The T cell receptor beta chain described here comes from a study of T-cell reconstitution after alpha-beta-depleted transplantation in children (dated by TCRdb to 2016 to 2017). Some background on the complete study: Using TCR repertoire profiling, the study quantitatively followed how T-cell immune reconstitution unfolded in children after TCRalphabeta/CD19-depleted allogeneic hematopoietic cell transplantation. Overall results and qualifications from the work: The high TCRbeta diversity at day 60 in some patients was ascribed to recipient T cells and intrathymic progenitors that had survived conditioning. The apparently early alphabetaT-cell count recovery about two months after transplant was reportedly dependent on only several hundred rapidly expanded clones derived from non-depleted graft cells. Over the following months the frequencies of hyperexpanded clones went down, and after one year T-cell counts and TCRbeta diversity were mostly credited to newly produced T cells.

From the cysteine up to the phenylalanine, the CDR3 has a length of 14 residues. Kept here is only the CDR3 DNA, which spans 42 bases and is read in frame from base 1. Between the V and J ends, shortened by 7 bases and 8 bases respectively, the junction contains 17 bases. The sample's treatment or condition label, in plain terms: allogeneic hematopoietic cell transplantation with graft depleted of TCRalphabeta T cells and CD19 B cells. TCRalphabeta/CD19-depleted allogeneic hematopoietic cell grafts were given to the transplant recipients, all of whom were children. About this clonotype: Its cognate antigen has yet to be identified. Per-base quality was not reported, and no clone a single base away is much larger than it.

Library generation was performed with PCR. The reads were generated on an Illumina HiSeq 2500. TCR library preparation used molecular barcoding, with unique molecular identifiers applied to normalize quantification of the TCRbeta repertoire. TCRdb redid the processing of the public reads, applying fastp at Q25 and MiXCR, and retained in-frame beta chains. All rows with the same CDR3 protein become a single entry with the most common DNA and genes. Here the sample has approximately 270,000 distinct CDR3 sequences; about 24% occur a single time. Of the sample, around 4.8% is held by the ten largest clones.

The receptor comes from a female patient aged 2 to 10 who had a stem cell transplant for congenital amegakaryocytic thrombocytopenia, so the T cells may come from the graft donor. This sample comprised PBMCs, mostly from graft donor cells, obtained 360 days after TCRalphabeta/CD19-depleted stem cell transplant. This sequence uses TRBV12-3 or TRBV12-4 and TRBJ1-4; TRBD1 is possibly the D segment (5 matching bases). The DNA reads as follows: TGTGCCAGCACCCTGGGGGTTACGGGGGAAAAACTGTTTTTT. Translated, it gives CASTLGVTGEKLFF.